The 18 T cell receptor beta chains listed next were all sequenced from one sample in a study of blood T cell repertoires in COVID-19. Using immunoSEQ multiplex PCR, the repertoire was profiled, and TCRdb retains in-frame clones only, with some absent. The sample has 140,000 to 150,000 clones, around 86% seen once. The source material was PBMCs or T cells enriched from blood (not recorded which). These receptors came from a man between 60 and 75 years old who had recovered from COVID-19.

The CDR3 DNA sequence: TGCGCCAGCAGCCAAGTGGTCATGGGGCCCTACGAGCAGTACTTC. Protein: CASSQVVMGPYEQYF. The V gene is TRBV4-1, the J gene TRBJ2-7; a weak D match, TRBD1 (5 bases). The CDR3 length is 15 residues. V lost 1 base, J lost 2 bases, and 12 bases lay in between. CDR1 MGHRA and CDR2 YSYEKL come from the germline V gene.

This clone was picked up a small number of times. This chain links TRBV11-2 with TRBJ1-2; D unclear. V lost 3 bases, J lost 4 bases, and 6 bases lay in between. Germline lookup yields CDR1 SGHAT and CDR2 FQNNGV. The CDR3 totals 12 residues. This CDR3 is CASSFQSYGYTF. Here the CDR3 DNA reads TGTGCCAGCAGCTTCCAGTCCTATGGCTACACCTTC.

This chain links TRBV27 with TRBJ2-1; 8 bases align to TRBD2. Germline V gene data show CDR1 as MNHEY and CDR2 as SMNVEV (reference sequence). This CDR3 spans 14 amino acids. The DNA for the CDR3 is TGTGCTCCTAAAGGCACTAGCGGACACGGGGAGCAGTTCTTC. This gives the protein CAPKGTSGHGEQFF.

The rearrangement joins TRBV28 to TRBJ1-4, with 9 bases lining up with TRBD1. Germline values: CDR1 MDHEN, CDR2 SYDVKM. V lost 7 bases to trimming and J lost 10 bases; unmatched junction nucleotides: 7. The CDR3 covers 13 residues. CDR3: CASTGQGRGKLFF. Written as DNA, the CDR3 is TGTGCCAGCACGGGACAGGGTCGAGGAAAACTGTTTTTT.

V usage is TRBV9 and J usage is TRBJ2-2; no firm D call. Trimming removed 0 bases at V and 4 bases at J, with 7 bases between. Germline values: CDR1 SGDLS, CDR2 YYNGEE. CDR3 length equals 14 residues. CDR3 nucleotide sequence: TGTGCCAGCAGCGTAGTCGTCCGCACCGGGGAGCTGTTTTTT. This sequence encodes CASSVVVRTGELFF.

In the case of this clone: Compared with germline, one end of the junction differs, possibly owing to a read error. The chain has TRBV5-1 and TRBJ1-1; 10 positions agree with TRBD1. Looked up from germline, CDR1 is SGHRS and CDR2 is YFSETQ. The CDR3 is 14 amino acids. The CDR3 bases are TGCGCCAGCACCTTGACAGGGGGCTATACTGAAGCTTTCTTT. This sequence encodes CASTLTGGYTEAFF.

DNA for the CDR3: TGCGCCAGCAGCCAAGTTCACGGGGAGCTGTTTTTT. This translates into CASSQVHGELFF. The chain employs TRBV4-1 and TRBJ2-2; D is undetermined. Germline-derived CDR1 and CDR2 are MGHRA and YSYEKL. CDR3 length: 12 amino acids. Trimming took 1 base from V and 7 from J, leaving 4 bases between them.

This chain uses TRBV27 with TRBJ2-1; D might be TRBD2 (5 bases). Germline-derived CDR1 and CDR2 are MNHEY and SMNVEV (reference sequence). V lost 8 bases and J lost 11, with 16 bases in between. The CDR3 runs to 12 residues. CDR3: CASREPGSQQFF. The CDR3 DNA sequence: TGTGCCAGCCGAGAGCCGGGGAGCCAGCAGTTCTTC.

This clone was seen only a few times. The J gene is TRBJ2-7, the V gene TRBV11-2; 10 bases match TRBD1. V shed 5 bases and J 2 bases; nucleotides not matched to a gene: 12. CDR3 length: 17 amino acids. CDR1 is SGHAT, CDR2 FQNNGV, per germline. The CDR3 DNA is TGTGCCAGCAGCCAGATAGACAGGGGGCCGAGAACCTACGAGCAGTACTTC. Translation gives CASSQIDRGPRTYEQYF.

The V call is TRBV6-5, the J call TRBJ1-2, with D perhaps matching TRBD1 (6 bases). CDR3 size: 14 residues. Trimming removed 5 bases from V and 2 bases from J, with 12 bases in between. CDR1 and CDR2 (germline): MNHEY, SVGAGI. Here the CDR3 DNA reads TGTGCCAGCAGTCTGACAGGAGTCAACTATGGCTACACCTTC. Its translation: CASSLTGVNYGYTF.

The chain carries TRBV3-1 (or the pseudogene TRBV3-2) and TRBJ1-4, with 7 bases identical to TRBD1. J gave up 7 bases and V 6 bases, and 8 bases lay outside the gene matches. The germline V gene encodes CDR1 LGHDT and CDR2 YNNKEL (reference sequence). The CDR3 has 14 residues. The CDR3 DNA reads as TGTGCCAGCAGTTCCGACAGGGTTCGTGAAAAACTGTTTTTT. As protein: CASSSDRVREKLFF.

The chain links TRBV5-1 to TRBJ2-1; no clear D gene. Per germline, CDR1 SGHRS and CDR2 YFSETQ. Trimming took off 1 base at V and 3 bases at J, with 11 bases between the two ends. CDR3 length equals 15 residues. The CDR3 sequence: CASSLISSVYNEQFF. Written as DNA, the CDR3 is TGCGCCAGCAGCTTGATTAGCAGCGTCTACAATGAGCAGTTCTTC.

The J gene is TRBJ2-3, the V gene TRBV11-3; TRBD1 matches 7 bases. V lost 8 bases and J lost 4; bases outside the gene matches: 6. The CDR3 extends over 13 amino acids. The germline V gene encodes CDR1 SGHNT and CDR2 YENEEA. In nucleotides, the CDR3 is TGTGCCAGCGCCTCGGGACAGTCAGATACGCAGTATTTT. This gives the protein CASASGQSDTQYF.

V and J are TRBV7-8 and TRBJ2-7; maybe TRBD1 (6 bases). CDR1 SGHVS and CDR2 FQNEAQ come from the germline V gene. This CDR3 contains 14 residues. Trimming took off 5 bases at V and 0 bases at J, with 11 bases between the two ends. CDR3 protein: CASSPGHNSYEQYF. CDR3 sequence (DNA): TGTGCCAGCAGCCCGGGACATAACTCCTACGAGCAGTACTTC.

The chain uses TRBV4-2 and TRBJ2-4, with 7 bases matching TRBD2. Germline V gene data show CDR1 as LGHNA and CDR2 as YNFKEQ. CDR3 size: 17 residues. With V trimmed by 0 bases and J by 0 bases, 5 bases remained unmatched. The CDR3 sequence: CASSQEFGGLAKNIQYF. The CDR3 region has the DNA TGTGCCAGCAGCCAAGAATTCGGGGGGTTAGCCAAAAACATTCAGTACTTC.

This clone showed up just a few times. CDR3 sequence (DNA): TGTGCCAGCAGGACAGGGGCGGGGAACACTGAAGCTTTCTTT. It translates to CASRTGAGNTEAFF. The chain is built from TRBV28 and TRBJ1-1, with 8 bases lining up with TRBD1. The length of the CDR3 is 14 residues. Trimming removed 6 bases from V and 1 base from J; junction bases left unmatched: 4. Germline V CDR1 and CDR2: MDHEN, SYDVKM.

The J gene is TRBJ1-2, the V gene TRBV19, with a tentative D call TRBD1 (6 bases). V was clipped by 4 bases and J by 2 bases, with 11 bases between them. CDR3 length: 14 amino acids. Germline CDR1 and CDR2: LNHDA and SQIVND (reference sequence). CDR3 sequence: CASSTTQGNYGYTF. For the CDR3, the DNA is TGTGCCAGTAGTACAACTCAGGGGAACTATGGCTACACCTTC.

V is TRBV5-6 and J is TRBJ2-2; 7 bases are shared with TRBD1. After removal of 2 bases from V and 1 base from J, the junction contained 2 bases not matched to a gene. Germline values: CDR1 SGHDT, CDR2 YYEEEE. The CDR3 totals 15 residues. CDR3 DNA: TGTGCCAGCAGCTTCGGGGACAGGAACACCGGGGAGCTGTTTTTT. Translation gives CASSFGDRNTGELFF.